This T cell receptor (beta chain) comes out of a study of T cell responses to AZD1222 COVID-19 vaccine. Sequencing used immunoSEQ multiplex PCR; TCRdb keeps in-frame clones, though not all of them. Of around 140,000 clones listed, about 91% were seen once; the top ten hold roughly 2%. Trimming left V 6 bases short and J 4 bases short, with 19 bases between. Per germline, CDR1 ENHRY and CDR2 SYGVKD. CDR3 length: 15 residues. This material consisted of peripheral blood, taken 28 days after the second AZD1222 dose. The chain couples TRBV10-3 to TRBJ2-7, with D unresolved. This TCR came from an adult who received the AZD1222 COVID-19 vaccine. The chain's CDR3 is CAISPLAGPGYEQYF. The DNA for the CDR3 is TGTGCCATCAGCCCCCTCGCTGGCCCCGGGTACGAGCAGTACTTC.